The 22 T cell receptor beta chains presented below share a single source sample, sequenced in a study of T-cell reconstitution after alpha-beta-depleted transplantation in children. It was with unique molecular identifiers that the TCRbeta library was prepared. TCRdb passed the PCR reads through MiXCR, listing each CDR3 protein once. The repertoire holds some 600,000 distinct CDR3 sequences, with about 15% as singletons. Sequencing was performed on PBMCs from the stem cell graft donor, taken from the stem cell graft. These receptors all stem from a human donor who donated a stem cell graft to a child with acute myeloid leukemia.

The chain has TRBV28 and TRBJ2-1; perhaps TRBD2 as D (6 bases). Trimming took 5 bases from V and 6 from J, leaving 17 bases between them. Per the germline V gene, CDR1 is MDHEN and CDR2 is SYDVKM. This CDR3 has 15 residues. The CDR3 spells CASSLGGLGSNEQFF. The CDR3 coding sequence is TGTGCCAGCAGTCTCGGGGGACTCGGGTCCAATGAGCAGTTCTTC.

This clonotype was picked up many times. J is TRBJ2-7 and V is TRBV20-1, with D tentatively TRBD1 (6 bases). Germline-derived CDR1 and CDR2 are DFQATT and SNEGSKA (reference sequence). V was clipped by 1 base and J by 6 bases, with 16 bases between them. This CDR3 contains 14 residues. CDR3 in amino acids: CSARALQGPSEQYF. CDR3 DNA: TGCAGTGCTAGAGCGTTACAGGGACCCAGCGAGCAGTACTTC.

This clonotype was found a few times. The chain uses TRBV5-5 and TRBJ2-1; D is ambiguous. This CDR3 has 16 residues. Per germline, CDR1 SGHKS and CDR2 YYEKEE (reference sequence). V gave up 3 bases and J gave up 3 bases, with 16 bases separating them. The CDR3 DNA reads TGTGCCAGCAGCTCCCGCGACACTCCGATCTACAATGAGCAGTTCTTC. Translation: CASSSRDTPIYNEQFF.

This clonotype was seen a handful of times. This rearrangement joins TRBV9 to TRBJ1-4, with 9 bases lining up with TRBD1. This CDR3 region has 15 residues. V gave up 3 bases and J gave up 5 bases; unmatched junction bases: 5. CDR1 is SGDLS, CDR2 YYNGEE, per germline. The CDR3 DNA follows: TGTGCCAGCAGCGCCTCCGGGACAGGGAATGAAAAACTGTTTTTT. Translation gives CASSASGTGNEKLFF.

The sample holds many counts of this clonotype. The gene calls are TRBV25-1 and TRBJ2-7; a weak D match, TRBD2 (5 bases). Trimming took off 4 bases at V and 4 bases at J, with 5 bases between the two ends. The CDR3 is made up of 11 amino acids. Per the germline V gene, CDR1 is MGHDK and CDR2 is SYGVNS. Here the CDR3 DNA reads TGTGCCAGCAGTGGGAGGTACGAGCAGTACGTC. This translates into CASSGRYEQYV.

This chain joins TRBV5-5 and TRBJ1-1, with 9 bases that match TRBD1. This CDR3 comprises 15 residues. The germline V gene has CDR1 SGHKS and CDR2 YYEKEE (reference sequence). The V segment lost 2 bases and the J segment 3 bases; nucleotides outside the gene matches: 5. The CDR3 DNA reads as TGTGCCAGCAGCTTCCGGGACAGGGTAGACACTGAAGCTTTCTTT. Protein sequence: CASSFRDRVDTEAFF.

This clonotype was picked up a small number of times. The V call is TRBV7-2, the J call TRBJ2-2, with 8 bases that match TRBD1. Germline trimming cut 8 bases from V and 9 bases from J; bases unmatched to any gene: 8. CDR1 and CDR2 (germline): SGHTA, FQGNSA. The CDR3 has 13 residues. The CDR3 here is CASSLQGDRELFF. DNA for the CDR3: TGTGCCAGCTCTTTACAGGGGGACAGGGAGCTGTTTTTT. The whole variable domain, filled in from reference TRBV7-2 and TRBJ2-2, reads GAGVSQSPSNKVTEKGKDVELRCDPISGHTALYWYRQSLGQGLEFLIYFQGNSAPDKSGLPSDRFSAERTGGSVSTLTIQRTQQEDSAVYLCASSLQGDRELFFGEGSRLTVL.

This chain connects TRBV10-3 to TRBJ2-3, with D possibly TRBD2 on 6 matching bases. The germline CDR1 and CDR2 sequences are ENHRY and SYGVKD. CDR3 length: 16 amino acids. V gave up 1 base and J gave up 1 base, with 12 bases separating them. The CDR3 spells CAISELGGLGTDTQYF. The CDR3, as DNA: TGTGCCATCAGTGAGTTGGGGGGTCTTGGCACAGATACGCAGTATTTT.

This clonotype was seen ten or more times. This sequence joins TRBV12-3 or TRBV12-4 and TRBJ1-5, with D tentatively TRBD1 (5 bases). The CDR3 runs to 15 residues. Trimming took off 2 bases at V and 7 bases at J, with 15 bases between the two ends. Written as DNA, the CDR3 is TGTGCCAGCAGTTTAAGGCGGGGGGATACGCAGCCCCAGCATTTT. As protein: CASSLRRGDTQPQHF.

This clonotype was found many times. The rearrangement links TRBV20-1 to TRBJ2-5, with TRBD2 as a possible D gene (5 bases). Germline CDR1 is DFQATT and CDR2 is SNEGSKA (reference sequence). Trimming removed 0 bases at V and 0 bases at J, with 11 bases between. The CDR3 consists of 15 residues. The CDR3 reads CSARDRRVYQETQYF. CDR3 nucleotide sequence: TGCAGTGCTAGAGATCGGCGGGTTTACCAAGAGACCCAGTACTTC.

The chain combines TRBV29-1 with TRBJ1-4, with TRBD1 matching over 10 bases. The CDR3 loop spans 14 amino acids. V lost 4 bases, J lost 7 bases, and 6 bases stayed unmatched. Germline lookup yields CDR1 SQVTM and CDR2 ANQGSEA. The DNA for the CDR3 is TGCAGCGTTGCCCTCCGGGACAGGGGTGAAAAACTGTTTTTT. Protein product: CSVALRDRGEKLFF. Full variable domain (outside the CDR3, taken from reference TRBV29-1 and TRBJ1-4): SAVISQKPSRDICQRGTSLTIQCQVDSQVTMMFWYRQQPGQSLTLIATANQGSEATYESGFVIDKFPISRPNLTFSTLTVSNMSPEDSSIYLCSVALRDRGEKLFFGSGTQLSVL.

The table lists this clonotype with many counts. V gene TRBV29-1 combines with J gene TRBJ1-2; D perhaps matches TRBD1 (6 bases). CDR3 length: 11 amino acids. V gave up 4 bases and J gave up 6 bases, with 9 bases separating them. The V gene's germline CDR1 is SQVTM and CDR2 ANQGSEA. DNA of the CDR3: TGCAGCGTTGTAGGGGGGCATGGCTACACCTTC. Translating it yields CSVVGGHGYTF.

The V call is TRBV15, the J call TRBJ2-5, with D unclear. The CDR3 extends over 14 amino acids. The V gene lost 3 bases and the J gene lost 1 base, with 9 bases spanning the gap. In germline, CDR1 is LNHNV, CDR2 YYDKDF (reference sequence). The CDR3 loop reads CATSSRHPQETQYF. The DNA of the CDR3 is TGTGCCACCAGCAGCCGGCACCCCCAAGAGACCCAGTACTTC.

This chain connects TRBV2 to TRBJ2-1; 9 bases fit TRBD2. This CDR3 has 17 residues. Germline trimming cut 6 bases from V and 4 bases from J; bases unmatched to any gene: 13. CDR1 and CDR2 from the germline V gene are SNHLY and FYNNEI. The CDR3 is CASSLATSGGPYNEQFF. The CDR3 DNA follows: TGTGCCAGCAGCCTTGCCACCAGCGGGGGGCCTTACAATGAGCAGTTCTTC.

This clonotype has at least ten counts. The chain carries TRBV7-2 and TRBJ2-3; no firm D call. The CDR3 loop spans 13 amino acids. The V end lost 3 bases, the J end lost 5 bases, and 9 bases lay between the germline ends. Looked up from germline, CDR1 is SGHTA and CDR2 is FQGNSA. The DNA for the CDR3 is TGTGCCAGCAGCTTTTTCAGTCTAGATACGCAGTATTTT. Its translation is CASSFFSLDTQYF.

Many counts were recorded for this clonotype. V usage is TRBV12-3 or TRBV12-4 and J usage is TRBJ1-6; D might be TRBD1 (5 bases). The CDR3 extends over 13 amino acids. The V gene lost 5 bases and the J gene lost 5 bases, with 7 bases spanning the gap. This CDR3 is CASSLDNNSPLHF. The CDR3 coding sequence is TGTGCCAGCAGTCTGGACAATAATTCACCCCTCCACTTT.

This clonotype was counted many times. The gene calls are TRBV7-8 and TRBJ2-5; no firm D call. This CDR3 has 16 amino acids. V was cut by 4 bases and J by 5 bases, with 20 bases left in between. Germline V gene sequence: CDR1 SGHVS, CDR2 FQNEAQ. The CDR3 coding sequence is TGTGCCAGCAGCTCGAGGCGGTTCCGGAGTGTGGAGACCCAGTACTTC. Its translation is CASSSRRFRSVETQYF.

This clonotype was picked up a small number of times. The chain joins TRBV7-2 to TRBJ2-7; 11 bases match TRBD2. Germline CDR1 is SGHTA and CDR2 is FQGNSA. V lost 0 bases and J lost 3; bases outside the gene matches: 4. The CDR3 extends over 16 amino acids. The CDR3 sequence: CASSLALTSGGYEQYF. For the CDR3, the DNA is TGTGCCAGCAGCTTAGCGCTTACTAGCGGGGGCTACGAGCAGTACTTC.

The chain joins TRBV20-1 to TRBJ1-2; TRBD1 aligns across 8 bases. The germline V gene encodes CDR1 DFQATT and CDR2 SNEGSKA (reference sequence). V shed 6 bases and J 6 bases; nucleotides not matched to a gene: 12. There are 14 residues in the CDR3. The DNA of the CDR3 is TGCAGTGCCGATCCCCCGCCAGGGGGCAATGGCTACACCTTC. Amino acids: CSADPPPGGNGYTF.

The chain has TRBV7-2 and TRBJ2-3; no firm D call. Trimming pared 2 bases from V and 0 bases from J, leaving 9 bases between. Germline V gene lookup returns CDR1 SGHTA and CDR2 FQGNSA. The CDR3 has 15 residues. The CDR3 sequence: CASSLLGPSTDTQYF. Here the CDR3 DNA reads TGTGCCAGCAGCTTATTAGGGCCTAGCACAGATACGCAGTATTTT.

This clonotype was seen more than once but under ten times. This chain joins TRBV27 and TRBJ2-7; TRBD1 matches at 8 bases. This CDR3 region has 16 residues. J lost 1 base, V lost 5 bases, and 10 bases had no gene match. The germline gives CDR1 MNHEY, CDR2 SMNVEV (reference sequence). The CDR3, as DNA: TGTGCCAGCAGTCCGAGCCGGACAGGGAGGTCCTACGAGCAGTACTTC. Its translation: CASSPSRTGRSYEQYF.

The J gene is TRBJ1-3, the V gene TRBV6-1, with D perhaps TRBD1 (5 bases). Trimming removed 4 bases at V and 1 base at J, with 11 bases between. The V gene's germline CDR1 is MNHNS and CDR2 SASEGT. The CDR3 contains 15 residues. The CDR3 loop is CASSGFGTSGNTIYF. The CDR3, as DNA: TGTGCCAGCAGTGGATTCGGGACGTCTGGAAACACCATATATTTT.